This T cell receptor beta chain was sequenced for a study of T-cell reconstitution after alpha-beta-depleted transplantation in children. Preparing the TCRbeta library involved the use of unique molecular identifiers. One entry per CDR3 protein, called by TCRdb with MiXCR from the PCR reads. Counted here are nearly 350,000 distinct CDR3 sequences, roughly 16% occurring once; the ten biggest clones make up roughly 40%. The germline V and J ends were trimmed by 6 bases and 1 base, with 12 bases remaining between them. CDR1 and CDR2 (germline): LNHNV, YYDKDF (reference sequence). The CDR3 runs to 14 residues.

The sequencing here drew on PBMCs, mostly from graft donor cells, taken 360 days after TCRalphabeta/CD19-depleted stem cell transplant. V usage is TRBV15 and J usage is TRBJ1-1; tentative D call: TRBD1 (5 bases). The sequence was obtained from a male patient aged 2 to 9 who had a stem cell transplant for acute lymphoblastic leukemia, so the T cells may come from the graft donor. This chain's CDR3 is CATRTDNQNTEAFF. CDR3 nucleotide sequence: TGTGCCACCAGAACGGACAACCAGAACACTGAAGCTTTCTTT.